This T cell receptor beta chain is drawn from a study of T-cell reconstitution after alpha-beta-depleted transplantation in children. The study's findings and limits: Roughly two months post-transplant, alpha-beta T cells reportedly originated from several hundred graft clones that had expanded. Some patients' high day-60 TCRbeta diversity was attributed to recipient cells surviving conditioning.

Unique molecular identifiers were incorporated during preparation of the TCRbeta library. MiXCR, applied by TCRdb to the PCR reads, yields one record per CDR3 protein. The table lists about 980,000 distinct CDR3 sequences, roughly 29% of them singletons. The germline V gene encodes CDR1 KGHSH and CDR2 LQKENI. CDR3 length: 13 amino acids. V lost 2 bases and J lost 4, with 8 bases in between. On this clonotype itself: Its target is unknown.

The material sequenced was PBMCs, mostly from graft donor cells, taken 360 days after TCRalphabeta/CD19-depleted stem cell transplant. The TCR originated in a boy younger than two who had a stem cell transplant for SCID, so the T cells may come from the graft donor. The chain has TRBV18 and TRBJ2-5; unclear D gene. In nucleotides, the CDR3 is TGTGCCAGCTCACCAGGGTTCGGAGAGACCCAGTACTTC. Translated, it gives CASSPGFGETQYF.